This TCR beta chain was captured by sequencing in a study of CD8+CD57+ T cells in acquired aplastic anemia. This clonotype was found many times. Genomic DNA was employed as the template in profiling TCR beta VDJ and CDR3. TCRdb redid the calling of the reads with MiXCR, one entry per CDR3 protein. This table holds approximately 180,000 distinct CDR3 sequences, 40% to 55% found once. Patients picked for sequencing had shown CD8+CD57+ cell expansion detected by flow cytometry. Every patient presented with severe acquired aplastic anemia. This TCR derives from a human donor with aplastic anemia. Sequenced input: sorted CD4+, CD8+, or CD8+CD57+ T cells (not recorded which) from PBMCs.

Here the CDR3 reads CASSSPPRNGYTF. CDR3 nucleotides: TGCGCCAGCAGCTCGCCTCCCAGAAATGGCTACACCTTC. The V gene is TRBV5-1, the J gene TRBJ1-2; D gene ambiguous. Germline CDR1 and CDR2: SGHRS and YFSETQ. This CDR3 comprises 13 residues. V dropped 3 bases and J dropped 6 bases, with 12 bases sitting between them.